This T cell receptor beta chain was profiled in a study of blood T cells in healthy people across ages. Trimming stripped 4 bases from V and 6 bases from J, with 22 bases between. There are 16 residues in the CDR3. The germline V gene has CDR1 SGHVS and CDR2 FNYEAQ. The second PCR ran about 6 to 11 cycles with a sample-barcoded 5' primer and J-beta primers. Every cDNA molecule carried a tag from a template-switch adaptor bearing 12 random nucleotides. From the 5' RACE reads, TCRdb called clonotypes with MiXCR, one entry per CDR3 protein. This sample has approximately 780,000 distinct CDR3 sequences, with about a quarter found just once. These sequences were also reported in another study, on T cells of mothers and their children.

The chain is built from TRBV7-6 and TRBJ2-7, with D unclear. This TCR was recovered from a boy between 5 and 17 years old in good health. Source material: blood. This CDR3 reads CASSSGPRRAIGEQYF. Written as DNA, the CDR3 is TGTGCCAGCAGCTCGGGCCCCCGACGGGCTATCGGCGAGCAGTACTTC. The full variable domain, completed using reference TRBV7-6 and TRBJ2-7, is GAGVSQSPRYKVTKRGQDVALRCDPISGHVSLYWYRQALGQGPEFLTYFNYEAQQDKSGLPNDRFSAERPEGSISTLTIQRTEQRDSAMYRCASSSGPRRAIGEQYFGPGTRLTVT.